Shown below are 2 T cell receptor beta chains from a single sample sequenced in a study of T cells in Graves' hyperthyroidism and ophthalmopathy. Amplified TCR beta CDR3 regions came from RNA transcripts. Initially, a first-round RT-PCR of the TCR CDR3 employed the HTBI primer set. TCRdb re-analysed the multiplex PCR reads in MiXCR, keeping a single row per CDR3 protein. The table has some 570,000 distinct CDR3 sequences, 13% to 15% seen once. Input material: blood. All receptors derive from a woman aged 18-30 years with Graves' ophthalmopathy.

This clonotype was recorded many times. This sequence joins TRBV2 and TRBJ2-5; possibly TRBD1 for D (5 bases). CDR3 length equals 14 residues. Deletions cut 3 bases from V and 2 bases from J, with 10 bases between. Germline V gene lookup returns CDR1 SNHLY and CDR2 FYNNEI. The CDR3 nucleotides read TGTGCCAGCAGTGATCGGGCAGGGCAAGAGACCCAGTACTTC. Its translation: CASSDRAGQETQYF. Supplemented by reference TRBV2 and TRBJ2-5, the full variable domain reads EPEVTQTPSHQVTQMGQEVILRCVPISNHLYFYWYRQILGQKVEFLVSFYNNEISEKSEIFDDQFSVERPDGSNFTLKIRSTKLEDSAMYFCASSDRAGQETQYFGPGTRLLVL.

This clonotype was seen a few times. The chain couples TRBV5-6 to TRBJ1-3, with D unclear. Trimming removed 0 bases at V and 0 bases at J, with 4 bases between. The CDR3 has 14 residues. The germline V gene encodes CDR1 SGHDT and CDR2 YYEEEE. The DNA for the CDR3 is TGTGCCAGCAGCTTGGGCACCTCTGGAAACACCATATATTTT. Amino acid sequence: CASSLGTSGNTIYF. Looking up the rest from reference TRBV5-6 and TRBJ1-3 gives the full variable domain: DAGVTQSPTHLIKTRGQQVTLRCSPKSGHDTVSWYQQALGQGPQFIFQYYEEEERQRGNFPDRFSGHQFPNYSSELNVNALLLGDSALYLCASSLGTSGNTIYFGEGSWLTVV.